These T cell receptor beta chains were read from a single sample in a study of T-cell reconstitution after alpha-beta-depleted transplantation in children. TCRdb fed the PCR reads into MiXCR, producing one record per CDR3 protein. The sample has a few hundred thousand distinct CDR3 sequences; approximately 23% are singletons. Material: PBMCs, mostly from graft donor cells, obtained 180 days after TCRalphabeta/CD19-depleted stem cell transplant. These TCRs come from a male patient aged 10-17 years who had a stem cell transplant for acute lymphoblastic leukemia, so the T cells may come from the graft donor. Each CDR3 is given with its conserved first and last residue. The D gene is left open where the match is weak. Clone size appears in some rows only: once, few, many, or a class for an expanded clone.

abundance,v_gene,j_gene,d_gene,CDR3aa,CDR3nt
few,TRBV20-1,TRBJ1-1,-,CSARAVINTEAFF,TGCAGTGCTAGAGCCGTAATAAACACTGAAGCTTTCTTT
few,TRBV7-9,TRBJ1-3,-,CASRGTGNTIYF,TGTGCCAGCAGGGGAACAGGAAACACCATATATTTT
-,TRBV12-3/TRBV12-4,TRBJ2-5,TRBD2,CASSFRLAGAGETQYF,TGTGCCAGCAGTTTCCGACTAGCGGGAGCTGGAGAGACCCAGTACTTC
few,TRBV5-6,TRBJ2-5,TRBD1,CASSRTGAREETQYF,TGTGCCAGCAGCCGGACAGGGGCGCGGGAAGAGACCCAGTACTTC
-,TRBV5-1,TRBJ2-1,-,CASSLGQGGFYNEQFF,TGCGCCAGCAGCTTGGGGCAGGGGGGCTTCTACAATGAGCAGTTCTTC
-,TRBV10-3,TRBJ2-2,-,CATAPLDGGELFF,TGTGCCACTGCCCCCTTAGATGGCGGGGAGCTGTTTTTT
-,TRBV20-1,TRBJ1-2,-,CSAPATANYGYTF,TGCAGTGCTCCCGCGACAGCGAACTATGGCTACACCTTC
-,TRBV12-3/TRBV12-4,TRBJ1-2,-,CASSLEGVYGYTF,TGTGCCAGCAGTTTAGAGGGGGTCTATGGCTACACCTTC
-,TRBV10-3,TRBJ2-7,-,CAISTRDELNYEQYF,TGTGCCATCAGTACCCGGGACGAACTGAACTACGAGCAGTACTTC
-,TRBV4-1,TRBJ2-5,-,CASRTIGLQETQYF,TGCGCCAGCAGGACAATCGGCTTACAAGAGACCCAGTACTTC
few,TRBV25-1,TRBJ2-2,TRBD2,CASSPNLGVAGGPSTGELFF,TGTGCCAGCAGCCCGAATTTGGGAGTAGCGGGAGGGCCAAGCACCGGGGAGCTGTTTTTT
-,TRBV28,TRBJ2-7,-,CASSFRGGLRNEQYF,TGTGCCAGCAGTTTTAGGGGGGGGCTGAGGAACGAGCAGTACTTC
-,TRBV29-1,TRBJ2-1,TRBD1,CSVVAGGYNEQFF,TGCAGCGTTGTGGCAGGGGGCTACAATGAGCAGTTCTTC
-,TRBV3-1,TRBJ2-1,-,CASSQERPFVGTWPHNEQFF,TGTGCCAGCAGCCAAGAAAGGCCCTTCGTGGGCACATGGCCGCACAATGAGCAGTTCTTC